This T cell receptor (beta chain) came from a study of brain T cells in children with intractable seizures. Germline V gene sequence: CDR1 KGHDR, CDR2 SFDVKD. The CDR3 length is 16 residues. After removal of 4 bases from V and 1 base from J, the junction contained 5 bases not matched to a gene. Sequencing was performed with immunoSEQ multiplex PCR; in TCRdb, only in-frame clones are kept and a portion is missing. The table has about 41,000 clones, 75% to 95% seen once. The chain employs TRBV24-1 and TRBJ1-5; 8 bases map to TRBD1. This TCR came from a girl aged 2 to 10 with tuberous sclerosis and intractable seizures. Sequenced here: peripheral blood, sampled at surgery. This CDR3 is CATSDLGQGSNQPQHF. In DNA, the CDR3 is TGTGCCACCAGTGACCTCGGACAGGGCAGCAATCAGCCCCAGCATTTT.